The rows below give T cell receptor beta chains drawn from one sample of a study of monozygotic twins with inflammatory bowel disease. TCRdb re-called the 5' RACE reads; every CDR3 protein appears as one record, without DNA. Its clone listing holds around 140,000 distinct CDR3 sequences. Sequencing was carried out using blood. These receptors all come from a human donor with ulcerative colitis or Crohn's disease, or a healthy co-twin of an affected twin (not recorded which). The CDR3 runs from the conserved cysteine through the conserved F or W.

V: TRBV20-1; J: TRBJ2-1; CDR3: CSALPGLTMAEQFF
V: TRBV11-2; J: TRBJ2-7; CDR3: CASSTAGTSIYEQYF
V: TRBV10-3; J: TRBJ2-7; CDR3: CAISVQGRGEQYF
V: TRBV20-1; J: TRBJ1-1; CDR3: CSAGQGGNTEAFF
V: TRBV10-2; J: TRBJ2-1; CDR3: CASRSPGTGGYNEQFF
V: TRBV10-3; J: TRBJ2-3; CDR3: CAISESMRLAGSPSITDTQYF
V: TRBV9; J: TRBJ1-6; CDR3: CASSVVAGMGSPLHF
V: TRBV11-2; J: TRBJ1-2; CDR3: CASSLVGQGAGGYTF
V: TRBV5-1; J: TRBJ1-3; CDR3: CASSHFSGRANPANTIYF
V: TRBV5-1; J: TRBJ1-1; CDR3: CASSQRQGNTEAFF
V: TRBV4-3; J: TRBJ2-6; CDR3: CASSHAQGSGANVLTF
V: TRBV12-3/TRBV12-4; J: TRBJ1-4; CDR3: CASSYGPGGKLFF
V: TRBV12-3/TRBV12-4; J: TRBJ2-7; CDR3: CASSLGDRERYF
V: TRBV5-8; J: TRBJ1-1; CDR3: CASSLGTGLWDTEAFF
V: TRBV4-3; J: TRBJ2-1; CDR3: CASSQDLQEVYNEQFF
V: TRBV12-3/TRBV12-4; J: TRBJ1-2; CDR3: CASSLSDRFYYGYTF
V: TRBV29-1; J: TRBJ1-6; CDR3: CSVGEAHNSPLHF
V: TRBV29-1; J: TRBJ2-3; CDR3: CSVARTGGSTDTQYF
V: TRBV2; J: TRBJ2-2; CDR3: CASVRAGPTGELFF
V: TRBV5-4; J: TRBJ2-2; CDR3: CASSSGTDTVGELFF
V: TRBV15; J: TRBJ1-1; CDR3: CATSGLGQKTEAFF
V: TRBV11-2; J: TRBJ2-5; CDR3: CASSSSRETQYF
V: TRBV5-4; J: TRBJ2-2; CDR3: CASSRGGLAGAYTGELFF
V: TRBV9; J: TRBJ2-3; CDR3: CASSGGDSESTDTQYF
V: TRBV20-1; J: TRBJ1-5; CDR3: CSAREGTGNQPQHF
V: TRBV5-1; J: TRBJ1-4; CDR3: CASSWYRRADEKLFF
V: TRBV7-2; J: TRBJ2-6; CDR3: CASSLSVASSGANVLTF
V: TRBV20-1; J: TRBJ1-2; CDR3: CSASPNYGYTF
V: TRBV11-3; J: TRBJ2-1; CDR3: CASSFGLAGANEQFF
V: TRBV7-3; J: TRBJ2-3; CDR3: CASRASGSAISTDTQYF
V: TRBV5-1; J: TRBJ2-6; CDR3: CASSLDGRPSGANVLTF
V: TRBV10-3; J: TRBJ2-5; CDR3: CAINNRQGPQETQYF
V: TRBV20-1; J: TRBJ2-3; CDR3: CSASREGIGTDTQYF
V: TRBV20-1; J: TRBJ2-3; CDR3: CSSLWGGFSDTQYF
V: TRBV25-1; J: TRBJ2-5; CDR3: CASSPPPRLQGPEETQYF
V: TRBV3-1; J: TRBJ2-1; CDR3: CASISTGLAGGNEQFF
V: TRBV10-3; J: TRBJ2-5; CDR3: CAIRIRDTPGETQYF
V: TRBV9; J: TRBJ2-1; CDR3: CASSSRGGQFF
V: TRBV5-1; J: TRBJ1-4; CDR3: CASSRVINEKLFF
V: TRBV6-1; J: TRBJ2-3; CDR3: CASSPRSIRLTSTDTQYF
V: TRBV24-1; J: TRBJ1-2; CDR3: CATSGIDGYTF
V: TRBV4-3; J: TRBJ1-1; CDR3: CTSSQGESEAFF
V: TRBV4-3; J: TRBJ2-7; CDR3: CASSQGWGEQYF
V: TRBV18; J: TRBJ2-7; CDR3: CASSPLGMEQYF
V: TRBV30; J: TRBJ2-7; CDR3: CAWSSGTHRYF
V: TRBV20-1; J: TRBJ2-3; CDR3: CSEEISTDTQYF
V: TRBV9; J: TRBJ2-1; CDR3: CASSVVGGDRNEQFF
V: TRBV24-1; J: TRBJ2-7; CDR3: CATSDPGTSEQYF
V: TRBV9; J: TRBJ2-7; CDR3: CASSVLAGVTYEQYF
V: TRBV7-3; J: TRBJ2-7; CDR3: CASSLAAFYEQYF
V: TRBV20-1; J: TRBJ2-3; CDR3: CSAGPSDTQYF
V: TRBV28; J: TRBJ2-3; CDR3: CASSLLVSTDTQYF
V: TRBV5-5; J: TRBJ2-3; CDR3: CASSPTGGSDTQYF
V: TRBV5-1; J: TRBJ2-7; CDR3: CASSQNGGSNEQYF